Listed below are T cell receptor beta chains from one sample, sequenced in a study of blood T cell repertoires in COVID-19. Produced via immunoSEQ multiplex PCR; TCRdb's table is partial and in-frame only. The data show more than 60,000 clones, about 88% seen once. Sequencing input: peripheral blood. These receptors were obtained from a woman over 75 with active or convalescent COVID-19. Both conserved end residues are part of each CDR3. The D gene is left open where the match is weak. Clone size, where shown, is once, few, many, or a class for clones that have expanded.

v_call	d_call	j_call	clone_size	cdr3_nt	cdr3_aa
TRBV6-5	.	TRBJ1-1	.	TGTGCCAGCAGGGCCGGGACAACGAACACTGAAGCTTTCTTT	CASRAGTTNTEAFF
TRBV18	TRBD1	TRBJ2-7	.	TGTGCCAGCTCACCCGACAGGGGCTCCTACGAGCAGTACTTC	CASSPDRGSYEQYF
TRBV29-1	TRBD2	TRBJ2-1	.	TGCAGCGTTGGACTAGCGGGGGGGACGGGTGAGCAGTTCTTC	CSVGLAGGTGEQFF
TRBV4-1	.	TRBJ1-1	.	TGCGCCAGCAGCCAAATAATGAACACTGAAGCTTTCTTT	CASSQIMNTEAFF
TRBV9	.	TRBJ2-1	.	TGTGCCAGCTCAACCCAGGGCTACAATGAGCAGTTCTTC	CASSTQGYNEQFF
TRBV7-6	TRBD1	TRBJ1-2	.	TGTGCCAGCAGCTCCGGACAGGGGGCGGGTGGCTACACCTTC	CASSSGQGAGGYTF
TRBV19	.	TRBJ2-2	.	TGTGCCAGTAGTATAGTGAGAGGGATGGGCACCGGGGAGCTGTTTTTT	CASSIVRGMGTGELFF
TRBV19	.	TRBJ2-1	.	TGTGCCAGTAGTATTGCACACCGCTACAATGAGCAGTTCTTC	CASSIAHRYNEQFF
TRBV19	.	TRBJ2-7	.	TGTGCCAGTAGTCCCCGACAAGTGACAGAAGGCTACGAGCAGTACTTC	CASSPRQVTEGYEQYF
TRBV6-1	.	TRBJ2-5	.	TGTGCCAGCAGGGAAGGACTGGTGCAAGAGACCCAGTACTTC	CASREGLVQETQYF
TRBV4-2	TRBD2	TRBJ2-1	.	TGTGCCAGCAGGGGCGGGGGGGGACCCTTAACGAATGAGCAGTTCTTC	CASRGGGGPLTNEQFF
TRBV7-2	.	TRBJ1-3	.	TGTGCCAGCAGCTTGGCTTACTCTGGAAACACCATATATTTT	CASSLAYSGNTIYF
TRBV11-2	TRBD1	TRBJ1-6	.	TGTGCCAGCAGACCCGGGACAGCTAATTCACCCCTCCACTTT	CASRPGTANSPLHF
TRBV7-2	TRBD2	TRBJ2-1	.	TGTGCCAGCAGCTTGACTAGCGGGGGTTCCCCTGGGCAGTTCTTC	CASSLTSGGSPGQFF
TRBV12-3/TRBV12-4	.	TRBJ1-1	few	TGTGCCAGCAGTTTAGGGCCGAACACTGAAGCTTTCTTT	CASSLGPNTEAFF
TRBV28	TRBD1	TRBJ2-3	.	TGTGCCAGCACTCCCGGACAGGCTTTAGCTAGCACAGATACGCAGTATTTT	CASTPGQALASTDTQYF
TRBV6-5	.	TRBJ1-1	.	TGTGCCAGTTTACTGTTACCCGGGAACACTGAAGCTTTCTTT	CASLLLPGNTEAFF
TRBV10-2	TRBD2	TRBJ2-3	.	TGCGCCAGCAGCGAGCGGGGATCTAGCACAGATACGCAGTATTTT	CASSERGSSTDTQYF
TRBV29-1	TRBD1	TRBJ1-1	.	TGCAGCGTTGTCCCCGGGACAGGGGAAACAGCTTTCTTT	CSVVPGTGETAFF
TRBV19	.	TRBJ1-3	.	TGTGCCAGCCTGGACTCGCGCCGACGGGTCTCTGGAAACACCATATATTTT	CASLDSRRRVSGNTIYF
TRBV9	TRBD1	TRBJ2-7	.	TGTGCCAGCAGCGTAGAGGGGGCCCCCTACGAGCAGTACTTC	CASSVEGAPYEQYF
TRBV15	TRBD1	TRBJ2-1	once	TGTGCCACCAGCCCCCGTGACAGGGCCAATGAGCAGTTCTTC	CATSPRDRANEQFF
TRBV7-2	.	TRBJ1-3	.	TGTGCCAGCAGCTTTGACAGGTCTGGAAACACCATATATTTT	CASSFDRSGNTIYF
TRBV29-1	.	TRBJ1-2	.	TGCAGCGTTGTCCTGGGGGGGAGCTATGGCTACACCTTC	CSVVLGGSYGYTF
TRBV7-2	.	TRBJ1-1	.	TGTGCCAGCAGCCGCTCCAGATTGACTGAAGCTTTCTTT	CASSRSRLTEAFF
TRBV5-1	TRBD1	TRBJ2-3	.	TGCGCCAGCAGCTTGGGAGACAGGGAGAGAGATACGCAGTATTTT	CASSLGDRERDTQYF
TRBV6-6	.	TRBJ1-2	.	TGTGCCAGCAAAATTGGGGGGGCGATGGAGCGCTATGGCTACACCTTC	CASKIGGAMERYGYTF
TRBV7-6	TRBD1	TRBJ1-1	.	TGTGCCAGCACTCCAGAGGGGACAGGGGGGACTGAAGCTTTCTTT	CASTPEGTGGTEAFF